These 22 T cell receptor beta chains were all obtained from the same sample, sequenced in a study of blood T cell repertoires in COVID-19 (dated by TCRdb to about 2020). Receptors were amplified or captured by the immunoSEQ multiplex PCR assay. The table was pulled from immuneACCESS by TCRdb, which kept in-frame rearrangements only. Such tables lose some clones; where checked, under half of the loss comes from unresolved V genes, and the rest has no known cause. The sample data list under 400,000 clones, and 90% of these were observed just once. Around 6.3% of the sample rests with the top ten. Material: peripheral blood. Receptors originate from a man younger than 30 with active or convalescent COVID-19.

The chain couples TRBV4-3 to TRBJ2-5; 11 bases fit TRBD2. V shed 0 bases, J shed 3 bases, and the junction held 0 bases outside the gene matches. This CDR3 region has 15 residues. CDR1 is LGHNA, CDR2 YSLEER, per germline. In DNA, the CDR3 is TGCGCCAGCAGCCAAGAACTAGCGGGAGAAGAGACCCAGTACTTC. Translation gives CASSQELAGEETQYF.

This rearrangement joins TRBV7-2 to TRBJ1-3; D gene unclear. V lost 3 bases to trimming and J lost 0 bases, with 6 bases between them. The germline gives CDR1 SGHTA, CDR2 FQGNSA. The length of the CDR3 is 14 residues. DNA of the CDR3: TGTGCCAGCAGCTTCGGACTCTCTGGAAACACCATATATTTT. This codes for CASSFGLSGNTIYF.

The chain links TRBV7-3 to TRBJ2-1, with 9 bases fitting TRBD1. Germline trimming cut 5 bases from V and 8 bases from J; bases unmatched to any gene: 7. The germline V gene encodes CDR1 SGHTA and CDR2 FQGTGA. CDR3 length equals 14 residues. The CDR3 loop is CASSNRTGADEQFF. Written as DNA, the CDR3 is TGTGCCAGCAGCAATCGGACAGGGGCCGATGAGCAGTTCTTC.

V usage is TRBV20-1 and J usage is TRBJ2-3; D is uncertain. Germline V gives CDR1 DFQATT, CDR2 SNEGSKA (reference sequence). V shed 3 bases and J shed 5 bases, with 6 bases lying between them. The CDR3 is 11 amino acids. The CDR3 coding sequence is TGCAGTGCTAGTTCAGTAGATACGCAGTATTTT. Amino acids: CSASSVDTQYF.

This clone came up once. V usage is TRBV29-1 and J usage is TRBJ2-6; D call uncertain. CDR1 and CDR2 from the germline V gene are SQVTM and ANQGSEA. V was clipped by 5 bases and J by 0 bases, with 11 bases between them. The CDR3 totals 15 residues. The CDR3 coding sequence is TGCAGCGTTACCTCGCACAGCTCTGGGGCCAACGTCCTGACTTTC. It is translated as CSVTSHSSGANVLTF.

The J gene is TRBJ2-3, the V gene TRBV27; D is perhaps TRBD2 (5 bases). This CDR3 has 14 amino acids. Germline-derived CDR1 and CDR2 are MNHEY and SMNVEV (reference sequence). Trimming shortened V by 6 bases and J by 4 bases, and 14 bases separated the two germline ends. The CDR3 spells CASSPQRISDTQYF. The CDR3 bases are TGTGCCAGCAGCCCCCAGCGGATATCAGATACGCAGTATTTT.

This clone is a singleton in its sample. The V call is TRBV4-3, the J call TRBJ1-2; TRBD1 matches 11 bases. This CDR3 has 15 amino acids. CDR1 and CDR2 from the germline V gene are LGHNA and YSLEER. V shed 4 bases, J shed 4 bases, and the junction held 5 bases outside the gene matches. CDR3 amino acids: CASSPEGQGGYGYTF. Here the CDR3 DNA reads TGCGCCAGCAGCCCAGAGGGACAGGGGGGCTATGGCTACACCTTC.

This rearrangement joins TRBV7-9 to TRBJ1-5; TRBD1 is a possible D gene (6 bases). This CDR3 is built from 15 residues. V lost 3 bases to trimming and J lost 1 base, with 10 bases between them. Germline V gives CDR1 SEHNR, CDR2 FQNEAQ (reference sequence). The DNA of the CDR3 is TGTGCCAGCAGCTTTCAGGGGCTCAGCAATCAGCCCCAGCATTTT. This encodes CASSFQGLSNQPQHF.

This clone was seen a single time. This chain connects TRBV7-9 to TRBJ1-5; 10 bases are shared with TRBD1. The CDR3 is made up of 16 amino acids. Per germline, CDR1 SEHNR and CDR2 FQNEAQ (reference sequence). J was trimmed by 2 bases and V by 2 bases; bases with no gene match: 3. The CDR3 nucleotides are TGTGCCAGCAGCTTATGGGGACAGGGGCGCAATCAGCCCCAGCATTTT. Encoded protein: CASSLWGQGRNQPQHF.

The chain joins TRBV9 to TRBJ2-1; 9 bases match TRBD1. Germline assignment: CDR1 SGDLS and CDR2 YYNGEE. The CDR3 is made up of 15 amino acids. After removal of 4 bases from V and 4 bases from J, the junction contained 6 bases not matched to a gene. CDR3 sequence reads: CASSPAGTGYNEQFF. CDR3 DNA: TGTGCCAGCAGCCCGGCGGGGACAGGGTACAATGAGCAGTTCTTC. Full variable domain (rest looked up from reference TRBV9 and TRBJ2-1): DSGVTQTPKHLITATGQRVTLRCSPRSGDLSVYWYQQSLDQGLQFLIQYYNGEERAKGNILERFSAQQFPDLHSELNLSSLELGDSALYFCASSPAGTGYNEQFFGPGTRLTVL.

The CDR3 DNA reads TGTGCCAGCAGCGTCGGGGACACTGAAGCTTTCTTT. Translated: CASSVGDTEAFF. The V gene is TRBV11-3, the J gene TRBJ1-1; no definite D call. The CDR3 runs 12 residues. V lost 5 bases to trimming and J lost 3 bases, with 7 bases between them. Germline V CDR1 and CDR2: SGHNT, YENEEA.

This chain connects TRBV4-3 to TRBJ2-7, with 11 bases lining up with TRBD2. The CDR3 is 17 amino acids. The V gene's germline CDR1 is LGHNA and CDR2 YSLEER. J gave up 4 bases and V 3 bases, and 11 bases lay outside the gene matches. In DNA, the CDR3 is TGCGCCAGCAGCCAGGCTCCACTAGCGGGAGTTAGGTACGAGCAGTACTTC. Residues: CASSQAPLAGVRYEQYF.

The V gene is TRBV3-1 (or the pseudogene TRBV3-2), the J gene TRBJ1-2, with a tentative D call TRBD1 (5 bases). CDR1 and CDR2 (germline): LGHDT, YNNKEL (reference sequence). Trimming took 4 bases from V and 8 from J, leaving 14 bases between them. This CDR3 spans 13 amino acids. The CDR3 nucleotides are TGTGCCAGCAGCCGGGGAGGGGAGCAGGGCTACACCTTC. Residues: CASSRGGEQGYTF.

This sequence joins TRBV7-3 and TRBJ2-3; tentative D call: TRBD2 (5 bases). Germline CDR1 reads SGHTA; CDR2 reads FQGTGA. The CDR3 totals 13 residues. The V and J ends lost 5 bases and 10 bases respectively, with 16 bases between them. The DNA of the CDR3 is TGTGCCAGCAGCCCCAATCCCCTAGCAGCGCAGTATTTT. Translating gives CASSPNPLAAQYF.

CDR3 DNA sequence: TGCGCCAGCAGCGCGGACAGTAGTTCGGAAAAACTGTTTTTT. The encoded protein is CASSADSSSEKLFF. The rearrangement links TRBV5-1 to TRBJ1-4; TRBD1 might be the D (6 bases). Germline V CDR1 and CDR2: SGHRS, YFSETQ. The V gene lost 4 bases and the J gene lost 8 bases, with 15 bases spanning the gap. The CDR3 spans 14 residues.

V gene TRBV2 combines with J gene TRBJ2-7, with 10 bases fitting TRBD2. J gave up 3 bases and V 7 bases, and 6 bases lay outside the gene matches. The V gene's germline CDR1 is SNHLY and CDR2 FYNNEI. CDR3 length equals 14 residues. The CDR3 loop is CASTSLAGDYEQYF. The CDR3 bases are TGTGCCAGCACCTCCCTAGCGGGGGACTACGAGCAGTACTTC.

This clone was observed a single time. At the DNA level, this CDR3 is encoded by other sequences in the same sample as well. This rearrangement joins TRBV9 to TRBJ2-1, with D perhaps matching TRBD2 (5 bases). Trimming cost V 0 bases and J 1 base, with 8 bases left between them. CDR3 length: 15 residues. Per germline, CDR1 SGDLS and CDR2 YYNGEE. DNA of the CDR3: TGTGCCAGCAGCGTAGGCGGGTTATCCTACAATGAGCAGTTCTTC. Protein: CASSVGGLSYNEQFF.

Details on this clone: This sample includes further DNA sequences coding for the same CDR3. The CDR3 sequence: CASSRQGASYEQYF. The DNA for the CDR3 is TGTGCCAGCAGCCGACAGGGGGCCTCCTACGAGCAGTACTTC. The rearrangement links TRBV6-5 to TRBJ2-7; 10 bases agree with TRBD1. The junction had 2 bases not matched to a gene; V was cut back by 6 bases and J by 0 bases. The CDR3 is 14 residues long. Per the germline V gene, CDR1 is MNHEY and CDR2 is SVGAGI.

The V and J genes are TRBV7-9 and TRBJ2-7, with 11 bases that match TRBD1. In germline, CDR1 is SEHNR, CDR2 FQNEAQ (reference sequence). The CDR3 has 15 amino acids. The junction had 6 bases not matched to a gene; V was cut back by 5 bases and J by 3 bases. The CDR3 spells CASSPGGQGVYEQYF. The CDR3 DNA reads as TGTGCCAGCAGCCCAGGGGGACAGGGGGTCTACGAGCAGTACTTC.

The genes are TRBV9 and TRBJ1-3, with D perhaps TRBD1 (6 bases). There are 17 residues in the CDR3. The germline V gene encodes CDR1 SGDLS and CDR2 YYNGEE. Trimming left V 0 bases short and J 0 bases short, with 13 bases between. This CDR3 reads CASSVVDRSFSGNTIYF. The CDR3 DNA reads TGTGCCAGCAGCGTAGTGGACAGATCCTTCTCTGGAAACACCATATATTTT.

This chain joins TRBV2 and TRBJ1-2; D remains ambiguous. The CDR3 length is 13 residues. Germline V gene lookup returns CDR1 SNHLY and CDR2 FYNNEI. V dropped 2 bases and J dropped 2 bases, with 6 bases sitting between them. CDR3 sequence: CASSEQRNYGYTF. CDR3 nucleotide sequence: TGTGCCAGCAGTGAACAGCGAAACTATGGCTACACCTTC. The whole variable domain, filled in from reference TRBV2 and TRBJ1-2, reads EPEVTQTPSHQVTQMGQEVILRCVPISNHLYFYWYRQILGQKVEFLVSFYNNEISEKSEIFDDQFSVERPDGSNFTLKIRSTKLEDSAMYFCASSEQRNYGYTFGSGTRLTVV.

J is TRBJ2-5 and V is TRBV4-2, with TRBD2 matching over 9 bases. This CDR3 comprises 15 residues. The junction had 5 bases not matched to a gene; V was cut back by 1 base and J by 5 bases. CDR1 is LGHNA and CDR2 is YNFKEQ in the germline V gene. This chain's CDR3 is CASSQAAGGRETQYF. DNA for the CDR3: TGTGCCAGCAGCCAAGCCGCGGGGGGGCGGGAGACCCAGTACTTC.